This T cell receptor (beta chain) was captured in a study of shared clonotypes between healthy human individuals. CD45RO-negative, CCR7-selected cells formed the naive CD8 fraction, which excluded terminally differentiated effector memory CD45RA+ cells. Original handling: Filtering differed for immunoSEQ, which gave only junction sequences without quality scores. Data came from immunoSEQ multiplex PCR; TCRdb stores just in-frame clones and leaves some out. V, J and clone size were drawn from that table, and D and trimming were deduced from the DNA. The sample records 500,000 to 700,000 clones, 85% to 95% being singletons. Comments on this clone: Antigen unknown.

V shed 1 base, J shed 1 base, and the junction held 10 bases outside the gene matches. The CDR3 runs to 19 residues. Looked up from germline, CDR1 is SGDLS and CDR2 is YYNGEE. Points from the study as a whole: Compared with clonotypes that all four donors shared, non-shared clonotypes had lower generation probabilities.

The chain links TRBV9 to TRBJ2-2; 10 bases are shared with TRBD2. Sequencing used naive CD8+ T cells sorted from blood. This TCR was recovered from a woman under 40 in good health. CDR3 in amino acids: CASSVRVSSGGLNTGELFF. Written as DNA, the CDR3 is TGTGCCAGCAGCGTACGCGTTAGTAGCGGGGGGTTGAACACCGGGGAGCTGTTTTTT. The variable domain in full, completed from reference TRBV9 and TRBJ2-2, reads DSGVTQTPKHLITATGQRVTLRCSPRSGDLSVYWYQQSLDQGLQFLIQYYNGEERAKGNILERFSAQQFPDLHSELNLSSLELGDSALYFCASSVRVSSGGLNTGELFFGEGSRLTVL.